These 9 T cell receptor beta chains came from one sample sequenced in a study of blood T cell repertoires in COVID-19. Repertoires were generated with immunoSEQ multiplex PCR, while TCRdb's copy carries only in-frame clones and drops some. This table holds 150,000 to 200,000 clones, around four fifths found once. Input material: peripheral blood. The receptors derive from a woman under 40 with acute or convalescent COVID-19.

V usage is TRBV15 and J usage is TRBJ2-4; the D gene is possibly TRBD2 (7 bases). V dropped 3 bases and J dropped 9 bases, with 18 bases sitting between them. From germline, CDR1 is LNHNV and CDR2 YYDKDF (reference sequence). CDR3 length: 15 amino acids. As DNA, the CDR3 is TGTGCCACCAGCAGGGCTACAGGGTTAGCGGGCATTCAGTACTTC. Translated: CATSRATGLAGIQYF.

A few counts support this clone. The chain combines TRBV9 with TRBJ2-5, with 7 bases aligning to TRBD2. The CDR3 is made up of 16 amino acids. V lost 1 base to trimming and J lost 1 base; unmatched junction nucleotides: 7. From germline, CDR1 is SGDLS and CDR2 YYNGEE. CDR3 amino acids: CASSVSASGRQETQYF. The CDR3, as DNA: TGTGCCAGCAGCGTATCGGCTAGCGGCCGCCAAGAGACCCAGTACTTC.

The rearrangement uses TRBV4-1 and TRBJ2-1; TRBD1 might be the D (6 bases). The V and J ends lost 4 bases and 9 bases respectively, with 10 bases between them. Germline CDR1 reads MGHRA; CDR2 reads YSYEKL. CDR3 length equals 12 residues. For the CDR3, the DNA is TGCGCCAGCAGCCCAGGGGAGACTGAGCAGTTCTTC. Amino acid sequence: CASSPGETEQFF.

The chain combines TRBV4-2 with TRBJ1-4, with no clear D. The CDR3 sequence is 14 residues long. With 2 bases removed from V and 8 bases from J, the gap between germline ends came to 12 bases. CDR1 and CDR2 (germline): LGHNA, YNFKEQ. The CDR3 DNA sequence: TGTGCCAGCAGCCAACCGAGGGTCCCAGAAAAACTGTTTTTT. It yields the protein CASSQPRVPEKLFF.

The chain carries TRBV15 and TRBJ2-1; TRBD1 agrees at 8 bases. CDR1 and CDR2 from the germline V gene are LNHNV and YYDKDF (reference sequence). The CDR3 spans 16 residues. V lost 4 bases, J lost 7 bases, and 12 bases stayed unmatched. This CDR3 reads CATSNDQGARSNEQFF. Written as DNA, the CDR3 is TGTGCCACCAGCAACGACCAGGGGGCCCGTAGTAATGAGCAGTTCTTC.

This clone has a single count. The CDR3 here is CASSQRQNTEAFF. The CDR3 region has the DNA TGTGCCAGCAGCCAGCGGCAGAACACTGAAGCTTTCTTT. This chain links TRBV14 with TRBJ1-1; no clear D. The V gene's germline CDR1 is SGHDN and CDR2 FVKESK. The CDR3 has 13 residues. With 3 bases removed from V and 1 base from J, the gap between germline ends came to 6 bases.

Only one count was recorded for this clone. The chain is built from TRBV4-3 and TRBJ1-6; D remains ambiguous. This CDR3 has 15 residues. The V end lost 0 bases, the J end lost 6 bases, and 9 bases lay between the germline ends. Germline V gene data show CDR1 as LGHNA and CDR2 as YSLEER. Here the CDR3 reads CASSQEGSANSPLHF. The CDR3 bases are TGCGCCAGCAGCCAAGAAGGCAGCGCTAATTCACCCCTCCACTTT.

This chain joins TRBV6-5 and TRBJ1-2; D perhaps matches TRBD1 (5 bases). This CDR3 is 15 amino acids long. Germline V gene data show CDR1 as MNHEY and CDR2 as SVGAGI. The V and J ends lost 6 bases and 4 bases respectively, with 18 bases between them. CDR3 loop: CASRLTPTELYGYTF. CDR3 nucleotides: TGTGCCAGCAGGCTAACCCCGACAGAACTCTATGGCTACACCTTC.

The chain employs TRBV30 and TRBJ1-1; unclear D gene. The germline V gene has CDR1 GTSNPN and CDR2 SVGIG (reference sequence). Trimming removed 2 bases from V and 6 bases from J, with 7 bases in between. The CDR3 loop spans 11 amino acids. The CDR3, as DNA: TGTGCCTGGAGTCGCGAGGCTGAAGCTTTCTTT. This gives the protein CAWSREAEAFF.